The source of this T cell receptor beta chain is a study of blood T cell repertoires in COVID-19 (dated by TCRdb to about 2020). Background for the entire study: The collaborator samples originated in the United States, Italy and Spain and spanned the acute and convalescent phases of COVID-19. The prospective study material was composed of cDNA or gDNA derived from T cells, B-cell-depleted T cells, or PBMCs. Subjects who had been exposed to COVID-19, were actively infected with it, or had recovered from it provided the deeply sampled blood TCRbeta repertoires that made up the dataset. A freely available public database, intended as a resource for researchers studying the immune response to SARS-CoV-2, is where the repertoires were released. The samples were drawn from the first 160 participants of the ongoing ImmuneRACE study and from 1,254 subjects provided by 6 global collaborators. A de-identified subject ID, COVID-19 status, age in years and sex were almost always included in the sample metadata. Where available, HLA class I and class II types were obtained from metadata supplied by the sample provider rather than from assay-based typing. Overall study results and their limits: How much clinical and demographic metadata was included differed by source and by participant, and the metadata was provided uncurated.

The immunoSEQ Assay, a bias-controlled multiplex PCR, was used to amplify TCRbeta CDR3 regions from genomic DNA. For the original study's pipeline: The number of nucleated cells in each sample was estimated from the amplification of reference gene primers within the assay. Sequence reads were collapsed and filtered to measure the absolute abundance of every unique TCRbeta CDR3 rearrangement. For each sample, productive Simpson clonality was calculated as the square root of Simpson's diversity index over productive rearrangements. The immuneACCESS repertoire file appears here via TCRdb, limited to in-frame rearrangements. These files lack a portion of the clones; in checked studies, under half of the deficit traces to unresolved V genes, and the cause of the others is not known. V, J and clone size are those of that table, while D and trimming were read from the DNA. For this sample there are approximately 260,000 clones; roughly 85% appear just once. The ten biggest clones cover 4.6% of the sample.

The germline V gene (reference sequence) sets CDR1 to WNHNN and CDR2 to SYGVQD. V was cut back by 6 bases and J by 8 bases, leaving a gap of 16 bases between them. The CDR3 covers 14 residues, taking in both the cysteine and the phenylalanine. Left in the record is the CDR3 DNA by itself, 42 bases read in frame from the first base. Another Seattle source contributed samples from volunteer blood donors who had recovered from COVID-19. The collaborating institutions used their own protocols to collect whole blood in K2EDTA tubes. For TCRbeta analysis, collaborators shipped samples as frozen whole blood, isolated PBMCs, or DNA extracted from either of those sample types. This clone came up a few times. Its antigen is not yet known. No base quality information exists; no much larger clone differs at one position.

This TCR came from a man in his 60s who had recovered from COVID-19. Sequencing used peripheral blood. The chain couples TRBV10-1 to TRBJ1-4, with an unclear D gene assignment. The encoded CDR3 is CASSARPGVEKLFF. DNA sequence: TGCGCCAGCAGCGCACGCCCCGGGGTGGAAAAACTGTTTTTT.